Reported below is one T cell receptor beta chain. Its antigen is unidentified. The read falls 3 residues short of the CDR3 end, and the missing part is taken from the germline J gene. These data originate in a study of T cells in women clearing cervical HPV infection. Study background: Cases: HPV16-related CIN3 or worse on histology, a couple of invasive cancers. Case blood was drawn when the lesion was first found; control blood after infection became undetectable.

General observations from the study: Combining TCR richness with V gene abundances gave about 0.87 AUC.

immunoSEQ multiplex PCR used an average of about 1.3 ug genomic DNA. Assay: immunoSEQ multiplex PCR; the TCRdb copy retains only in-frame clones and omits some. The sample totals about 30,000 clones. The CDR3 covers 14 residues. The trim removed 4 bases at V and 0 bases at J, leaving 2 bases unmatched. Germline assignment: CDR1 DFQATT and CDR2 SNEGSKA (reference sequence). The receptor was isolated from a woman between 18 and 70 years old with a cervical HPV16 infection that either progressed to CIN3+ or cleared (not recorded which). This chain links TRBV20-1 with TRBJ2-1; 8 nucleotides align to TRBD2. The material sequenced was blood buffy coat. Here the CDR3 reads CSAMLAGSYNEQFF. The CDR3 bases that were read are TGCAGTGCTATGCTAGCGGGCTCCTACAATGAG.